The 23 T cell receptor beta chains listed next were all sequenced from one sample in a study of OX40 agonist ivuxolimab in advanced cancers. This table comes from immunoSEQ multiplex PCR, and its TCRdb copy is limited to in-frame clones, with some not included. The sample carries approximately 92,000 clones, approximately 84% recorded once. The source was CD4+ or CD8+ T cells sorted from blood, collected in a trial of the OX40 agonist ivuxolimab. The receptor source for this set is an adult with an advanced solid tumor such as melanoma, head and neck, liver or kidney cancer.

In its sample, this clone was seen a few times. This chain links TRBV18 with TRBJ1-1; TRBD1 might be the D (5 bases). Trimming took off 1 base at V and 9 bases at J, with 9 bases between the two ends. The CDR3 totals 12 residues. Germline V CDR1 and CDR2: KGHSH, LQKENI. This CDR3 reads CASSPREGKAFF. Written as DNA, the CDR3 is TGTGCCAGCTCACCACGGGAGGGGAAAGCTTTCTTT.

The V gene is TRBV30, the J gene TRBJ1-1; D not certain. CDR1 is GTSNPN and CDR2 is SVGIG in the germline V gene (reference sequence). This CDR3 comprises 12 residues. V lost 3 bases and J lost 6, with 11 bases in between. The chain's CDR3 is CAWRLGLSEAFF. The DNA of the CDR3 is TGTGCCTGGAGGCTAGGGTTGTCTGAAGCTTTCTTT.

This clone was recorded a few times. This chain links TRBV7-8 with TRBJ1-5; 9 bases map to TRBD1. There are 17 residues in the CDR3. The V gene end was trimmed by 4 bases and the J gene end by 4 bases; junction bases not matched to a gene: 11. Germline assignment: CDR1 SGHVS and CDR2 FQNEAQ. The CDR3 DNA reads as TGTGCCAGCAGCTCTCTCCGGGTCGGGACAGGGAATCAGCCCCAGCATTTT. Its translation: CASSSLRVGTGNQPQHF.

The table lists this clone with a count of one. V and J are TRBV11-2 and TRBJ2-7; 7 nucleotides line up with TRBD1. Germline V CDR1 and CDR2: SGHAT, FQNNGV. The length of the CDR3 is 14 residues. The V gene end was trimmed by 6 bases and the J gene end by 0 bases; junction bases not matched to a gene: 5. In nucleotides, the CDR3 is TGTGCCAGCAGTCTCAACAGGGGCTCCTACGAGCAGTACTTC. Protein: CASSLNRGSYEQYF.

The chain is built from TRBV10-3 and TRBJ2-7; D is possibly TRBD2 (8 bases). CDR1 and CDR2 (germline): ENHRY, SYGVKD. The CDR3 is 17 residues long. Trimming pared 4 bases from V and 1 base from J, leaving 20 bases between. The DNA for the CDR3 is TGTGCCATCAGTGGACAGGGTAGGTCTAGCGGGTCCTACGAGCAGTACTTC. Encoded protein: CAISGQGRSSGSYEQYF.

This clone was observed once. This chain connects TRBV5-1 to TRBJ2-1; no clear D. With 0 bases removed from V and 13 bases from J, the gap between germline ends came to 8 bases. The CDR3 totals 11 residues. Germline V gives CDR1 SGHRS, CDR2 YFSETQ. The CDR3: CASSLEALQFF. The CDR3 nucleotides read TGCGCCAGCAGCTTGGAGGCTTTACAGTTCTTC.

This chain joins TRBV15 and TRBJ2-1, with D perhaps TRBD2 (5 bases). Trimming pared 1 base from V and 6 bases from J, leaving 19 bases between. CDR1 LNHNV and CDR2 YYDKDF come from the germline V gene (reference sequence). This CDR3 is 17 amino acids long. CDR3 in amino acids: CATSRGRQEALGNEQFF. CDR3 coding DNA: TGTGCCACCAGCAGAGGAAGGCAGGAGGCCCTAGGCAATGAGCAGTTCTTC.

Here the CDR3 reads CASSPSYRGQGGYGYTF. The DNA for the CDR3 is TGTGCCAGCAGCCCTTCGTATCGGGGACAGGGAGGCTATGGCTACACCTTC. The rearrangement uses TRBV9 and TRBJ1-2; 9 bases line up with TRBD1. The CDR3 runs 17 residues. V trimming: 4 bases; J trimming: 4 bases; junction bases outside the gene matches: 14. CDR1 and CDR2 from the germline V gene are SGDLS and YYNGEE.

V usage is TRBV19 and J usage is TRBJ1-5; TRBD1 agrees at 8 bases. The CDR3 runs to 17 residues. Germline CDR1 LNHDA, CDR2 SQIVND (reference sequence). V trimming: 8 bases; J trimming: 0 bases; junction bases outside the gene matches: 12. CDR3 DNA: TGTGCCAGTCTTCGAGCCCCGGACAGGGATAGCAATCAGCCCCAGCATTTT. Translated, it gives CASLRAPDRDSNQPQHF.

The CDR3 sequence is CASSLDSLRYNEQFF. The CDR3 nucleotides read TGTGCCAGCAGCCTGGACTCTCTCCGCTACAATGAGCAGTTCTTC. The rearrangement joins TRBV7-9 to TRBJ2-1, with a tentative D call TRBD2 (5 bases). V lost 5 bases to trimming and J lost 3 bases, with 14 bases between them. Germline V CDR1 and CDR2: SEHNR, FQNEAQ (reference sequence). There are 15 residues in the CDR3.

V gene TRBV19 combines with J gene TRBJ1-1; 7 nucleotides match TRBD1. This CDR3 is built from 14 residues. Germline CDR1 is LNHDA and CDR2 is SQIVND (reference sequence). The J segment lost 1 base and the V segment lost 4 bases, leaving 3 bases of the junction unmatched. This CDR3 is CASSRQGGNTEAFF. CDR3 bases: TGTGCCAGTAGTAGGCAGGGGGGGAACACTGAAGCTTTCTTT.

This chain connects TRBV10-3 to TRBJ2-7; D not certain. V gave up 2 bases and J gave up 0 bases, with 2 bases separating them. CDR3 length: 12 amino acids. The V gene's germline CDR1 is ENHRY and CDR2 SYGVKD. CDR3 sequence reads: CAISELSYEQYF. CDR3 sequence (DNA): TGTGCCATCAGTGAGCTCTCCTACGAGCAGTACTTC.

J is TRBJ1-2 and V is TRBV5-5, with no clear D. With 4 bases removed from V and 8 bases from J, the gap between germline ends came to 15 bases. CDR3 length: 13 residues. The germline V gene encodes CDR1 SGHKS and CDR2 YYEKEE (reference sequence). CDR3 residues: CASSVEDFGGYTF. The CDR3 DNA sequence: TGTGCCAGCAGCGTTGAAGATTTCGGAGGCTACACCTTC.

The chain employs TRBV27 and TRBJ2-1; tentative D call: TRBD1 (6 bases). Trimming took 6 bases from V and 4 from J, leaving 10 bases between them. CDR3 length: 13 residues. The germline CDR1 and CDR2 sequences are MNHEY and SMNVEV (reference sequence). The CDR3 loop reads CASRFDRYNEQFF. The CDR3 bases are TGTGCCAGCAGGTTTGACAGGTACAATGAGCAGTTCTTC.

This sequence joins TRBV5-6 and TRBJ2-3, with TRBD2 as a possible D gene (6 bases). The CDR3 covers 16 residues. Germline V gene lookup returns CDR1 SGHDT and CDR2 YYEEEE. V was clipped by 0 bases and J by 0 bases, with 11 bases between them. CDR3 in DNA: TGTGCCAGCAGCTTGGTGGCGGGATCCAGCACAGATACGCAGTATTTT. It encodes CASSLVAGSSTDTQYF.

A single count supports this clone. In nucleotides, the CDR3 is TGTGCCAGCAGCTCCCATTCTAGCGCCGGGGAGCTGTTTTTT. Translated: CASSSHSSAGELFF. The chain joins TRBV7-2 to TRBJ2-2; TRBD2 might be the D (6 bases). Trimming left V 4 bases short and J 6 bases short, with 12 bases between. The germline V gene encodes CDR1 SGHTA and CDR2 FQGNSA. The CDR3 length is 14 residues.

Concerning this clone: A read error may produce the germline difference seen at one junction end. J is TRBJ2-1 and V is TRBV18, with TRBD2 matching 7 bases. CDR3 length: 17 amino acids. CDR1 KGHSH and CDR2 LQKENI come from the germline V gene. The CDR3 is CASSPQMRGSSYNEQFF. The CDR3 nucleotides are TGTGCCAGTTCACCACAGATGCGGGGGAGCTCCTACAATGAGCAGTTCTTC.

The chain carries TRBV4-1 and TRBJ2-1, with 12 positions matching TRBD2. Germline lookup yields CDR1 MGHRA and CDR2 YSYEKL. V lost 0 bases and J lost 12; bases outside the gene matches: 9. The CDR3 has 16 amino acids. The CDR3 loop reads CASSQEGTSGLGGQFF. CDR3 sequence (DNA): TGCGCCAGCAGCCAAGAAGGGACTAGCGGGTTGGGGGGGCAGTTCTTC.

V usage is TRBV5-4 and J usage is TRBJ1-2, with 10 bases that match TRBD1. There are 15 residues in the CDR3. The germline V gene has CDR1 SGHNT and CDR2 YYREEE (reference sequence). With 0 bases clipped from V and 8 bases from J, the junction kept 7 bases outside the gene matches. In DNA, the CDR3 is TGTGCCAGCAGCTTGGCCGGGACAGGGGTTGGAGGCTACACCTTC. It encodes CASSLAGTGVGGYTF.

This clone was recorded a few times. The chain uses TRBV5-5 and TRBJ1-6; D unclear. The germline CDR1 and CDR2 sequences are SGHKS and YYEKEE (reference sequence). The CDR3 totals 13 residues. The germline V and J ends were trimmed by 4 bases and 8 bases, with 10 bases remaining between them. The CDR3 here is CASSPRQDSPLHF. The CDR3 region has the DNA TGTGCCAGCAGCCCCAGGCAGGATTCACCCCTCCACTTT.

The chain is built from TRBV7-9 and TRBJ1-2; no definite D call. Trimming took 5 bases from V and 4 from J, leaving 11 bases between them. From germline, CDR1 is SEHNR and CDR2 FQNEAQ (reference sequence). The CDR3 runs to 13 residues. This CDR3 is CASSPADLYGYTF. The CDR3 DNA reads TGTGCCAGCAGCCCGGCGGATCTCTATGGCTACACCTTC.

This clone was counted only a few times. The chain uses TRBV12-5 and TRBJ1-1; D gene uncertain. V was clipped by 3 bases and J by 4 bases, with 6 bases between them. This CDR3 is 12 amino acids long. Germline CDR1 reads LGHNT; CDR2 reads FRNRAP. DNA of the CDR3: TGTGCTAGTGGTTTATTACGCACTGAAGCTTTCTTT. Protein sequence: CASGLLRTEAFF.

J is TRBJ2-2 and V is TRBV4-1; 14 bases are a match to TRBD2. CDR1 MGHRA and CDR2 YSYEKL come from the germline V gene. This CDR3 has 21 amino acids. V was pared by 4 bases and J by 4 bases, with 17 bases of the junction left unmatched. CDR3 residues: CASSPSTSGRAGGRGTGELFF. The CDR3 coding sequence is TGCGCCAGCAGCCCCTCGACTAGCGGGAGGGCCGGAGGAAGGGGCACCGGGGAGCTGTTTTTT.